The rows below give T cell receptor beta chains drawn from one sample of a study of blood T cell repertoires in COVID-19. Generated by immunoSEQ multiplex PCR, the TCRdb table keeps only in-frame clones and is missing some. Counted here are roughly 250,000 clones, roughly 77% occurring once; the ten biggest clones make up 3.3%. Specimen: peripheral blood. The origin of the receptors is an elderly woman with acute or convalescent COVID-19. CDR3s include the opening cysteine and the closing phenylalanine or tryptophan. Fields, in order: D gene, V gene, clone size, J gene, CDR3 DNA, CDR3 protein. A D gene is named only where the DNA matches it firmly. Expanded clones are given a class, and other clones once, few, many or no size at all.

TRBD1	TRBV7-9	-	TRBJ1-2	TGTGCCAGCAGCCTTGGTCAGGGGGATTCTAACTATGGCTACACCTTC	CASSLGQGDSNYGYTF
TRBD1	TRBV7-2	-	TRBJ1-5	TGTGCCAGCAGCCAGGGGACAGGCCTTTTCCAGCCCCAGCATTTT	CASSQGTGLFQPQHF
-	TRBV18	-	TRBJ2-2	TGTGCCAGCGAAAGGACTCCCGGGGAGCTGTTTTTT	CASERTPGELFF
TRBD2	TRBV4-1	-	TRBJ2-7	TGCGCCAGCAGCCAGGGGACTAGCGGGACCTACGAGCAGTACTTC	CASSQGTSGTYEQYF
-	TRBV20-1	once	TRBJ1-6	TGCAGTGCTAGTCCCCCGGGGGTAAATAATTCACCCCTCCACTTT	CSASPPGVNNSPLHF
-	TRBV30	-	TRBJ1-5	TGTGCCTGGAGTAGCAGGGGTAGCAATCAGCCCCAGCATTTT	CAWSSRGSNQPQHF
-	TRBV5-1	-	TRBJ1-1	TGCGCCAGCAGCTCTTGGCAGGGGAACACTGAAGCTTTCTTT	CASSSWQGNTEAFF
TRBD1	TRBV2	few	TRBJ1-5	TGTGCCAGCAGTGAAAGGGGGACAGGGCGGAGATCCCAGCATTTT	CASSERGTGRRSQHF
-	TRBV21-1	few	TRBJ2-7	-	CASSKAWGQGNEQYF
-	TRBV4-1	-	TRBJ2-7	TGCGCCAGCAGCCAACCTCCCCGGGGGGAGCAGTACTTC	CASSQPPRGEQYF
-	TRBV5-1	-	TRBJ2-5	TGCGCCAGCAGCTGGGCTTCTGGACAAGAGACCCAGTACTTC	CASSWASGQETQYF
-	TRBV4-1	once	TRBJ2-1	TGCGCCAGCAGCCATTACAACAATGAGCAGTTCTTC	CASSHYNNEQFF
TRBD1	TRBV4-3	-	TRBJ1-2	TGCGCCAGCAGCCAAGATGGGACAGGCAATAGAGCTGGCTACACCTTC	CASSQDGTGNRAGYTF
-	TRBV10-2	few	TRBJ2-7	TGCGCCAGCAGTGAAGGGCGGGGTCCCTACGAGCAGTACTTC	CASSEGRGPYEQYF
TRBD1	TRBV3-1/TRBV3-2	-	TRBJ2-7	TGTGCCAGCAGCCAAGAACGGGGACAGTTCTTCTCCTACGAGCAGTACTTC	CASSQERGQFFSYEQYF
-	TRBV7-2	-	TRBJ2-3	TGTGCCAGCAGCTTAGACATCACAGATACGCAGTATTTT	CASSLDITDTQYF
-	TRBV11-3	few	TRBJ1-1	TGTGCCAGCAGCTTAGATCGATCGGACACTGAAGCTTTCTTT	CASSLDRSDTEAFF
TRBD1	TRBV18	-	TRBJ2-6	TGTGCCAGCTCACCCCCTGACAGGGGTAATCGGTGGAGTCGGCCCAACGTCCTGACTTTC	CASSPPDRGNRWSRPNVLTF
-	TRBV2	-	TRBJ1-1	TGTGCCAGCCTAGCTACGGGCAGGGGTAGTGAAGCTTTCTTT	CASLATGRGSEAFF
-	TRBV5-1	-	TRBJ1-1	TGCGCCAGCAGCTTACGAACGCGAAACACTGAAGCTTTCTTT	CASSLRTRNTEAFF
TRBD1	TRBV6-5	-	TRBJ2-2	TGTGCCAGCAGTACGGACAGGGGGCCGGTCGGGGAGCTGTTTTTT	CASSTDRGPVGELFF
TRBD2	TRBV5-1	-	TRBJ2-6	TGCGCCAGCAGCCCGGGCGGGAGGGCTCTCTCTGGGGCCAACGTCCTGACTTTC	CASSPGGRALSGANVLTF
-	TRBV12-3/TRBV12-4	-	TRBJ1-6	TGTGCCAGCAGTTTGGCGGGGAATTCACCCCTCCACTTT	CASSLAGNSPLHF
TRBD2	TRBV5-1	-	TRBJ2-5	TGCGCCAGCAGCTTGCCCGGGGGGACGGAGACCCAGTACTTC	CASSLPGGTETQYF
TRBD2	TRBV11-2	-	TRBJ2-3	TGTGCCAGCAGCTCCGGACTAGCGGGACCCACAGATACGCAGTATTTT	CASSSGLAGPTDTQYF
-	TRBV5-6	-	TRBJ1-4	TGTGCCAGCAGCTTGTCGGGCGGGAATGAAAAACTGTTTTTT	CASSLSGGNEKLFF
TRBD2	TRBV6-5	-	TRBJ2-7	TGTGCCAGCAGTAGCGGGGGGCCTTACGAGCAGTACTTC	CASSSGGPYEQYF
-	TRBV13	-	TRBJ1-2	TGTGCCAGCAGCCTCTCTGCCGGGCGGAGGGGCTACACCTTC	CASSLSAGRRGYTF
-	TRBV5-1	-	TRBJ1-2	TGCGCCAGCAGCTTGGCCTCTGGCAGAAACTATGGCTACACCTTC	CASSLASGRNYGYTF
TRBD2	TRBV4-1	-	TRBJ2-3	TGCGCCAGCAGCTTTAGACTAGCGGGAGGCTTGGGGGATACGCAGTATTTT	CASSFRLAGGLGDTQYF
-	TRBV12-3/TRBV12-4	-	TRBJ1-2	TGTGCCAGCAGTTTATACAGGGACTACGGCTACACCTTC	CASSLYRDYGYTF
-	TRBV5-5	-	TRBJ1-2	TGTGCCAGCAGCTTGGGCAGGGGAATCTATAACTATGGCTACACCTTC	CASSLGRGIYNYGYTF
-	TRBV29-1	-	TRBJ2-1	TGCAGCATAACTGACAGGATTCGAGGCAGTATCTTC	CSITDRIRGSIF
TRBD1	TRBV19	few	TRBJ2-5	TGTGCCAGTAGTGCTGGACAGGGAGAGACCCAGTACTTC	CASSAGQGETQYF
-	TRBV18	-	TRBJ2-7	TGTGCCAGCTCACCTCAGGGAGGATCCTACGAGCAGTACTTC	CASSPQGGSYEQYF
-	TRBV6-5	once	TRBJ1-3	TGTGCCAGCAGTTACACCCTAGCGGGGGCTGGAAACACCATATATTTT	CASSYTLAGAGNTIYF
-	TRBV28	once	TRBJ1-5	TGTGCCAGCAGTCCTTTACCGGGCAGGGGTCCCAATCAGCCCCAGCATTTT	CASSPLPGRGPNQPQHF
-	TRBV19	-	TRBJ1-4	TGTGCCAGTAGTCCTCCATCGACTGACTCTTTGGAAAAACTGTTTTTT	CASSPPSTDSLEKLFF
-	TRBV2	-	TRBJ1-1	TGTGCCAGCAGTGAAGAGCACTTAAAGAACACTGAAGCTTTCTTT	CASSEEHLKNTEAFF
-	TRBV15	-	TRBJ2-1	TGTGCCACCAGCAGAGCCCATGTGGGGGGGCGTTACGAGCAGTTCTTC	CATSRAHVGGRYEQFF
-	TRBV12-5	-	TRBJ2-6	TGTGCTAGTGGTTCAGACAGTTCTGGGGCCAACGTCCTGACTTTC	CASGSDSSGANVLTF
TRBD2	TRBV29-1	-	TRBJ2-7	TGCAGCGTCGCCGGGACTACGAAAACCTACGAGCAGTACTTC	CSVAGTTKTYEQYF
-	TRBV5-7	few	TRBJ1-2	TGTGCCAGCAGCCACCCGTGCGTGGGCTACACCTTC	CASSHPCVGYTF
TRBD1	TRBV9	once	TRBJ1-3	TGTGCCAGCAGCGTAGAATCGACAGGGATTATCTCTGGAAACACCATATATTTT	CASSVESTGIISGNTIYF
-	TRBV6-6	-	TRBJ2-7	TGTGCCAGCAGACCCCGACAGTCCTACGAGCAGTACTTC	CASRPRQSYEQYF
TRBD2	TRBV5-1	once	TRBJ2-3	TGCGCCAGCAGCAGGACAGCCCCGGGACTAGCCGTAATCACAGATACGCAGTATTTT	CASSRTAPGLAVITDTQYF
-	TRBV4-1	-	TRBJ2-3	TGCGCCAGCAGCCAAGGGTCACTAGGAGCCGATACGCAGTATTTT	CASSQGSLGADTQYF
TRBD1	TRBV10-3	once	TRBJ2-7	TGTGCCATCAGTGCCACGGGGGGACAGGGTATCAACGAGCAGTACTTC	CAISATGGQGINEQYF
TRBD1	TRBV19	-	TRBJ2-1	TGTGCCAGTAGTATGTCAGGGACAGGGGGGCTAAGGAATGAGCAGTTCTTC	CASSMSGTGGLRNEQFF
TRBD1	TRBV5-4	-	TRBJ2-2	TGTGCCAGCAGCCCGGGACAGATCAACACCGGGGAGCTGTTTTTT	CASSPGQINTGELFF
-	TRBV4-3	once	TRBJ2-1	TGCGCCAGCAGCCAGGCTGACTGGAGTGAGCAGTTCTTC	CASSQADWSEQFF
TRBD2	TRBV5-6	-	TRBJ2-3	TGTGCCAGCAGCTTGGGACTAGCGACTAGCACAGATACGCAGTATTTT	CASSLGLATSTDTQYF